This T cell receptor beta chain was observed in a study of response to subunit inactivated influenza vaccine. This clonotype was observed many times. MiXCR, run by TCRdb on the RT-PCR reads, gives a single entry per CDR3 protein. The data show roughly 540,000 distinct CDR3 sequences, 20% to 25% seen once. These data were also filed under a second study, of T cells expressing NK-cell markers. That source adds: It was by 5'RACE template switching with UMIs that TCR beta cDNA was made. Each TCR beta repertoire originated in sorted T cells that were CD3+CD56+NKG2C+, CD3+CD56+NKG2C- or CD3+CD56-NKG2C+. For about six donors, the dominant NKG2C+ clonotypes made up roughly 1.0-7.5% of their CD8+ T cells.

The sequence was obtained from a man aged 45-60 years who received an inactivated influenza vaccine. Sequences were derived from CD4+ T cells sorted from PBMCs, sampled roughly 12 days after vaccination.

The CDR3: CASIPSGVDTQYF. CDR3 nucleotide sequence: TGTGCCAGCATCCCCAGTGGGGTCGATACGCAGTATTTT. V gene TRBV12-3 or TRBV12-4 combines with J gene TRBJ2-3; D is unresolved. The ends were cut back, 7 bases at V and 6 bases at J, with 14 bases in the middle. The CDR3 is made up of 13 amino acids.